A single T cell receptor (beta chain) is shown here with its context. These data originate in a study of blood T cells in healthy people across ages. Study-wide background: The template switching approach captured approximately one barcoded beta molecule for every two T cells.

CDR1 and CDR2 from the germline V gene are DFQATT and SNEGSKA (reference sequence). The length of the CDR3 is 13 residues. Every sample had a minimum of 6.5 million PBMCs isolated. Each sample yielded at least 5.5 micrograms of PBMC total RNA. A J-beta primer mix and a sample-barcoded 5' primer were used in a second PCR of roughly 6 to 12 cycles. Samples each returned at least 3 million CDR3-containing paired-end reads. Using its own MiXCR run on the 5' RACE reads, TCRdb lists one record per CDR3 protein. The sample consists of hundreds of thousands of distinct CDR3 sequences, approximately 53% of them appearing once.

The specimen sequenced was blood. The chain recombines TRBV20-1 with TRBJ2-5; 8 bases agree with TRBD1. The J call is in doubt because the DNA end fits TRBJ2-7 better. This clonotype was sampled from a man aged 35 to 55 in good health. Here the CDR3 DNA reads TGCAGTGCTATAAAGGACAGGGTGTACGAGCAGTACTTC. Translating gives CSAIKDRVYEQYF.